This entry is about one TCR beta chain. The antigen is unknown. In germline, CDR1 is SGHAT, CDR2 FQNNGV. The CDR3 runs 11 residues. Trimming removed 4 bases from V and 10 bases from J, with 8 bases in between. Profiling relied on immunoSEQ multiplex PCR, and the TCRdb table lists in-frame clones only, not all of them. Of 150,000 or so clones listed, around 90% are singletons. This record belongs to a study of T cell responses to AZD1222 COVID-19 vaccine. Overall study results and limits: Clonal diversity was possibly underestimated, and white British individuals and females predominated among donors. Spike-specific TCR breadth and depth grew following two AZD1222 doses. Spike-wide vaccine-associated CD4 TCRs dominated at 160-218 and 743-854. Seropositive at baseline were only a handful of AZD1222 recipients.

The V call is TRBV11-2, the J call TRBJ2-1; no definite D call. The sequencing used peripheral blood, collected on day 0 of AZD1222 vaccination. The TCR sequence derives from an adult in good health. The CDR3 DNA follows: TGTGCCAGCAGCTCGCAAGGAGAGCAGTTCTTC. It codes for CASSSQGEQFF.